What follows describes a single TCR beta chain. Its antigen is currently unknown. The sample originates from a study of blood T cells in healthy people across ages. Looked up from germline, CDR1 is DFQATT and CDR2 is SNEGSKA (reference sequence). The CDR3 spans 12 residues. The germline V and J ends were trimmed by 2 bases and 4 bases, with 8 bases remaining between them. Study results and caveats: Those diversity estimates obtained from one million T cells were thought to be underestimates.

Primers used in a second PCR of roughly 6 to 12 cycles were a sample-barcoded 5' primer and a J-beta primer mix. Each cDNA molecule was tagged by a template-switch adaptor with 12 random nucleotides. TCRdb itself ran the 5' RACE reads through MiXCR, one entry per CDR3 protein. Of 350,000 to 450,000 distinct CDR3 sequences in the sample, approximately 51% are singletons; the top ten hold 45% to 65%. This clonotype was sampled from a man aged 60 to 75 in good health. The chain has TRBV20-1 and TRBJ1-2, with D possibly being TRBD1 (6 bases). Sample: blood. CDR3 in DNA: TGCAGTGCTAGATGGGGGGCCTATGGCTACACCTTC. This gives the protein CSARWGAYGYTF.